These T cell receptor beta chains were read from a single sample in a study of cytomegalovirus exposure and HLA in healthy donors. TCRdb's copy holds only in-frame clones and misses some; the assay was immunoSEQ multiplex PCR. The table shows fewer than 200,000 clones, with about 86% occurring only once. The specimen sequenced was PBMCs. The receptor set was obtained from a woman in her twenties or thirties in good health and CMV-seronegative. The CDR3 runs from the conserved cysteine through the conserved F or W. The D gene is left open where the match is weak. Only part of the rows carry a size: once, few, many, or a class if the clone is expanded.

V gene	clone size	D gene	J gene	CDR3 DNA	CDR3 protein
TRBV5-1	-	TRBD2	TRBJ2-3	TGCGCCAGCAGCGATAGCGGGAGGGCCTCCACAGATACGCAGTATTTT	CASSDSGRASTDTQYF
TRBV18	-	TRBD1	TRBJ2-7	TGTGCCAGCTCAGATATACAGGGGGGTTTCGACGAGCAGTACTTC	CASSDIQGGFDEQYF
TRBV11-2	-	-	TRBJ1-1	TGTGCCAGCAGCCAAGCTTTTACAGGGCAGAACACTGAAGCTTTCTTT	CASSQAFTGQNTEAFF
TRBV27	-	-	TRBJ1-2	TGTGCCAGCAGTTTATCCGTGGGGGCAGCCTACGGCTACACCTTC	CASSLSVGAAYGYTF
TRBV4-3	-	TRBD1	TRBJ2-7	TGCGCCAGCAGCCAAGGGCCCGGACAGGGGGAAGAGCAGTACTTC	CASSQGPGQGEEQYF
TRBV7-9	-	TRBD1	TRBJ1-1	TGTGCCAGCAGCACACATGGACAGGGCTCCACTGAAGCTTTCTTT	CASSTHGQGSTEAFF
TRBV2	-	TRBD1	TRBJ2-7	TGTGCCAGCAGACCCGGGACAGGGGTTAACGAGCAGTACTTC	CASRPGTGVNEQYF
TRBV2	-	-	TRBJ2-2	TGTGCCAGCCAGGCACAGTTGAACACCGGGGAGCTGTTTTTT	CASQAQLNTGELFF
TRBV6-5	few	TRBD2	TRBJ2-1	TGTGCCAGCAGGAGAGCGGGGGGGCTGGGCAATGAGCAGTTCTTC	CASRRAGGLGNEQFF
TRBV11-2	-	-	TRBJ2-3	TGTGCCAGCAGCGAGGCCTCGACAGATACGCAGTATTTT	CASSEASTDTQYF
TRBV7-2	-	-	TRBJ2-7	TGTGCCAGCAGCTTTCCGGGCTACGAGCAGTACTTC	CASSFPGYEQYF
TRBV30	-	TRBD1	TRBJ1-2	TGTGCCTGGAGACACGGACAGGGACGAGGCTACACCTTC	CAWRHGQGRGYTF
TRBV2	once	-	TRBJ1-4	TGTGCCAGCCTCCGGGATAATGATGAAAAACTGTTTTTT	CASLRDNDEKLFF
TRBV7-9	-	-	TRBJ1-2	TGTTCCAGCAGCTCGTCAGGGGAACCTAACTATGGCTACACCTTC	CSSSSSGEPNYGYTF
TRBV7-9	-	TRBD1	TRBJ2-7	TGTGCCAGCAGCCCGGGACAGACGTCGCGGGAGCAGTACTTC	CASSPGQTSREQYF
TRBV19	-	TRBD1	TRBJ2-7	TGTGCCAGTAGTACGAACCCCGGGACAGGGGGCGAGCAGTACTTC	CASSTNPGTGGEQYF
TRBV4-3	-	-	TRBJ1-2	TGCGCCAGCAGCCAAGATCGGACCCTAGGAGGGCTTGCGACAGGCTACACCTTC	CASSQDRTLGGLATGYTF
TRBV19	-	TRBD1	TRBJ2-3	TGTGCCAGTAGTAGGGACAGGGAGGAGTATTTT	CASSRDREEYF
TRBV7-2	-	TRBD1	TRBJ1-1	TGTGCCAGCAGCTTAGTAGGGACAGCTAACACTGAAGCTTTCTTT	CASSLVGTANTEAFF
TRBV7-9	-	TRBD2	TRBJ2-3	TGTGCCAGCAGCTTAGAGGGGGCGCTAGCGGGGAACCTAGATACGCAGTATTTT	CASSLEGALAGNLDTQYF
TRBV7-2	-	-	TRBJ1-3	TGTGCCAGCAGCTTAGGTATCGGGCAGGGGTACACCATATATTTT	CASSLGIGQGYTIYF
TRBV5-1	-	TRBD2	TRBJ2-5	TGCGCCAGCAGCGTGGTGGGTCTAGCGGGAGGTCAAGAGACCCAGTACTTC	CASSVVGLAGGQETQYF
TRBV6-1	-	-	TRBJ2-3	TGTGCCAGCAAGGTTCTAGCCACAGATACGCAGTATTTT	CASKVLATDTQYF
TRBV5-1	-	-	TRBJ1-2	TGCGCCAGCAGCTTGGTTGTCGGGGATGCCTATGGCTACACCTTC	CASSLVVGDAYGYTF
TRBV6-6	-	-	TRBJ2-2	TGTGCCAGCAGTTACCAGGGGATAAGGACCGGGGAGCTGTTTTTT	CASSYQGIRTGELFF
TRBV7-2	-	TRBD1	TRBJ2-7	TGTGCCAGCGCACCGGGACAGGGCATGTCGGGCGAGCAGTACTTC	CASAPGQGMSGEQYF
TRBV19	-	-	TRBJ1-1	TGTGCCAGTAGTATAGATTCAGACATGAACACTGAAGCTTTCTTT	CASSIDSDMNTEAFF
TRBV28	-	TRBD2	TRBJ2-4	TGTGCCAGCAGTTTAGATTTCCTAGCGGTGGGAGCCAAAAACATTCAGTACTTC	CASSLDFLAVGAKNIQYF
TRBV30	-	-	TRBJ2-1	TGTGCCTGCCTAACAGGGATAGGCGACAATGAGCAGTTCTTC	CACLTGIGDNEQFF
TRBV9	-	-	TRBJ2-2	TGTGCCAGCAGCGGCAGCGGTCGCGGGGAGCTGTTTTTT	CASSGSGRGELFF
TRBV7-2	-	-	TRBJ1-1	TGTGCCAGCAGCTTTCAAATGAACACTGAAGCTTTCTTT	CASSFQMNTEAFF
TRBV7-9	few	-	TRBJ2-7	TGTGCCAGCAGCCAGGGGTTCCAAGGGTCCTACGAGCAGTACTTC	CASSQGFQGSYEQYF
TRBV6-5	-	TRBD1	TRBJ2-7	TGTGCCAGCCGGTGGGACAGGGAGCCCAGGGAGCAGTACTTC	CASRWDREPREQYF
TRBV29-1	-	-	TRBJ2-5	TGCAGCGCGAAGGGAGCTGGCCTCCAAGAGACCCAGTACTTC	CSAKGAGLQETQYF
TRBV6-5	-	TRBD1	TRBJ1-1	TGTGCCAGCAGTTACTCGACCAGGGGGCGGGGTGAAGCTTTCTTT	CASSYSTRGRGEAFF
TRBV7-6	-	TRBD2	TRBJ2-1	TGTGCCAGCAGCTGGATTAGCGGGGACTCCTACAATGAGCAGTTCTTC	CASSWISGDSYNEQFF
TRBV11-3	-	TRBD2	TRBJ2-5	TGTGCCAGCAGCTTGACTAGCGGAGACTTATCGACCCAGTACTTC	CASSLTSGDLSTQYF
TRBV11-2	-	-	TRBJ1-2	TGTGCCAGCAGCTCAGTTCACCGGGGATCCGGAATCTATGGCTACACCTTC	CASSSVHRGSGIYGYTF
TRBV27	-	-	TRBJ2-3	TGTGCCAGCAGTCTCCGGACACAAGGGGAAGATACGCAGTATTTT	CASSLRTQGEDTQYF
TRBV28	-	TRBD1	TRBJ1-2	TGTGCCACGTTGGGTGGGGACAGGGGGCGTGAAGGCTACACCTTC	CATLGGDRGREGYTF
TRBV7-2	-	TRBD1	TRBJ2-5	TGTGCCAGCAGCTTATCACAGGGGGCAGAGACCCAGTACTTC	CASSLSQGAETQYF